Listed below are T cell receptor beta chains from one sample, sequenced in a study of cytomegalovirus exposure and HLA in healthy donors. TCRdb's copy holds only in-frame clones and misses some; the assay was immunoSEQ multiplex PCR. The profile shows more than 95,000 clones, around 77% of them singletons. Source material: PBMCs. The receptors here all came from a woman in her 40s in good health and CMV-seropositive. Each CDR3 is given with its conserved first and last residue. The D gene is left open where the match is weak. The size field is filled for only some rows; it gives once, few, many or a size class.

- | TRBJ2-1 | - | TRBV9 | TGTGCCAGCAGCGTAGACAGCAAGTCCTACAATGAGCAGTTCTTC | CASSVDSKSYNEQFF
TRBD2 | TRBJ2-7 | - | TRBV27 | TGTGCCAGCACCAAATGGGGGGGTGAGCAGTACTTC | CASTKWGGEQYF
- | TRBJ1-1 | - | TRBV9 | TGTGCCAGCAGCGTAGTGACAGTAAACACTGAAGCTTTCTTT | CASSVVTVNTEAFF
- | TRBJ2-3 | - | TRBV10-1 | TGCGCCAGCAGTGACCAAACTAGGGGCACAGATACGCAGTATTTT | CASSDQTRGTDTQYF
TRBD1 | TRBJ2-7 | once | TRBV28 | TGTGCCAGCAGTTTAACGGGACAGGGCGGCTACGAGCAGTACTTC | CASSLTGQGGYEQYF
TRBD2 | TRBJ2-4 | few | TRBV5-4 | TGTGCCAGCAGCTTGGGTAGCGGGGAGGGGACTAACAAAAACATTCAGTACTTC | CASSLGSGEGTNKNIQYF
TRBD2 | TRBJ2-1 | - | TRBV5-4 | TGTGCCAGCACCTCTACGGCGACTAGCGACCCCCCCCAGTTCTTC | CASTSTATSDPPQFF
- | TRBJ2-3 | - | TRBV25-1 | TGTGCCAGCAGACGGGCAGATACGCAGTATTTT | CASRRADTQYF
- | TRBJ2-1 | once | TRBV18 | TGTGCCAGCTCACCAAGCAACAATGAGCAGTTCTTC | CASSPSNNEQFF
TRBD2 | TRBJ2-7 | once | TRBV5-4 | TGTGCCAGCAGCTTGGGACTAGCGGGAAGCTACGAGCAGTACTTC | CASSLGLAGSYEQYF
TRBD2 | TRBJ2-2 | once | TRBV5-1 | TGCGCCAGCAGCCCCTTAGCGGGAATTGTGGGGGAGCTGTTTTTT | CASSPLAGIVGELFF
- | TRBJ1-2 | once | TRBV6-5 | TGTGCCAGCAGGAACTACTATGGCTACACCTTC | CASRNYYGYTF
- | TRBJ2-6 | - | TRBV29-1 | TGCAGCGTTGAAGGGGGGGCTGGGGCCAACGTCCTGACTTTC | CSVEGGAGANVLTF
- | TRBJ2-7 | - | TRBV9 | TGTGCCAGCAGCCCGACGACAGTGCCCTACGAGCAGTACTTC | CASSPTTVPYEQYF
- | TRBJ1-2 | - | TRBV28 | TGTGCCAGCAGCCCCCGACAGGCCCCGGGCTATGGCTACACCTTC | CASSPRQAPGYGYTF
- | TRBJ2-4 | - | TRBV18 | TGTGCCAGCTCACCATTGGGCAGCCTAGCCAAAAACATTCAGTACTTC | CASSPLGSLAKNIQYF
- | TRBJ2-7 | - | TRBV28 | TGTGCCAGCAGTTTTTCAGTGAAGGAGGTTTTCACGTACGAGCAGTACTTC | CASSFSVKEVFTYEQYF
- | TRBJ2-7 | - | TRBV28 | TGTGCCAGCAGTTCCGGACAGTCCTACGAGCAGTACTTC | CASSSGQSYEQYF